This T cell receptor beta chain originates from a study of blood T cell repertoires in COVID-19. This clone occurred a few times. Profiling relied on immunoSEQ multiplex PCR, and the TCRdb table lists in-frame clones only, not all of them. Here the sample spans some 300,000 clones, roughly 89% being singletons. The V and J ends lost 2 bases and 4 bases respectively, with 15 bases between them. This CDR3 has 16 residues. In germline, CDR1 is ENHRY, CDR2 SYGVKD. The V and J genes are TRBV10-3 and TRBJ1-5; no clear D gene. The TCR comes from a woman aged 40 to 49 with COVID-19, enrolled during active disease. Specimen: peripheral blood. The CDR3 bases are TGTGCCATCAGTGAGATAGGAGGGATAGGAAATCAGCCCCAGCATTTT. It codes for CAISEIGGIGNQPQHF.